This T cell receptor beta chain was identified in a study of cytomegalovirus exposure and HLA in healthy donors. Germline CDR1 is SNHLY and CDR2 is FYNNEI. The CDR3 consists of 16 residues. Germline trimming cut 4 bases from V and 2 bases from J; bases unmatched to any gene: 10. TCRdb's copy holds only in-frame clones and misses some; the assay was immunoSEQ multiplex PCR. The sample records under 250,000 clones, approximately 82% being singletons. The study, taken as a whole, reports: Published work reported that the classifier diagnosed cytomegalovirus status with high specificity and sensitivity. Among TCR beta chains, those listed as cytomegalovirus-associated numbered fewer than 200.

About this clone: Its antigen is not identified.

This sequence joins TRBV2 and TRBJ2-5, with TRBD2 matching 7 bases. This TCR was sampled from a woman aged 18-30 years in good health and CMV-seronegative. Material for sequencing was PBMCs. For the CDR3, the DNA is TGTGCCAGCAGTGTCGAGGCGGGAGCAGGGCAAGAGACCCAGTACTTC. It is translated as CASSVEAGAGQETQYF.